This T cell receptor (beta chain) was identified during a study of T cells after yellow fever vaccination. The study's findings and limits: Overall, a small share of clonotypes was seen in both CD4 and CD8 compartments.

Germline V gives CDR1 SGHNT, CDR2 YYREEE (reference sequence). V lost 4 bases, J lost 4 bases, and 3 bases lay in between. This CDR3 comprises 11 residues. It was through 5'RACE template switching that TCR cDNA was made, with a universal primer site and UMIs added. MiXCR, run by TCRdb on the 5' RACE reads, gives a single entry per CDR3 protein. The profile covers about 47,000 distinct CDR3 sequences, with approximately 7% appearing a single time and roughly 31% taken by the ten largest. Worth noting for this clonotype: Its antigen is not known.

This clonotype was obtained from a young man who received the YFV17D yellow fever vaccine. This material consisted of CD8+ T cells sorted from PBMCs, taken roughly 14 days after the first yellow fever vaccination. This chain uses TRBV5-4 with TRBJ1-3; D not certain. The CDR3 region has the DNA TGTGCCAGCAGCGGAGGAAACACCATATATTTT. Amino acids: CASSGGNTIYF.